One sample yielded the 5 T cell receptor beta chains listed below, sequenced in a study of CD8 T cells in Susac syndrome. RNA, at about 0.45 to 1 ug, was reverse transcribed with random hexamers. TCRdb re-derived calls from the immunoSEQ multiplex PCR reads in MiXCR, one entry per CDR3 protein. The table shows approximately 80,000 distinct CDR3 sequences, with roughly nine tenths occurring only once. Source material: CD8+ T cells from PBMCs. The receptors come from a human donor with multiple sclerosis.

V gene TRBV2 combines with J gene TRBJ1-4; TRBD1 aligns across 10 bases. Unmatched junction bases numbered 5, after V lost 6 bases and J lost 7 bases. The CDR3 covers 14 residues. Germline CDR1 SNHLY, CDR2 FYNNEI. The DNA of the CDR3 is TGTGCCAGCAGAGACAGGGGGCTTGGTGAAAAACTGTTTTTT. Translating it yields CASRDRGLGEKLFF.

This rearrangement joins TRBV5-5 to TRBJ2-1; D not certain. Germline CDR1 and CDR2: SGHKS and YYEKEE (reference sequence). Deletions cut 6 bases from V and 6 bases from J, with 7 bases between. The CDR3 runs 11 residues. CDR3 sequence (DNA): TGTGCCAGCACCCAGTCCAATGAGCAGTTCTTC. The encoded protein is CASTQSNEQFF.

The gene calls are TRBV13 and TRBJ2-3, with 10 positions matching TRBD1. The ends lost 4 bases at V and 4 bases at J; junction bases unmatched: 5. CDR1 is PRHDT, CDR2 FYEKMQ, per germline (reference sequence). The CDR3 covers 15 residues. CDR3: CASSSPTGGADTQYF. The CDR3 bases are TGTGCCAGCAGCTCCCCGACAGGGGGCGCAGATACGCAGTATTTT. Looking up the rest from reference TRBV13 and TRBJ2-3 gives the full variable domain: AAGVIQSPRHLIKEKRETATLKCYPIPRHDTVYWYQQGPGQDPQFLISFYEKMQSDKGSIPDRFSAQQFSDYHSELNMSSLELGDSALYFCASSSPTGGADTQYFGPGTRLTVL.

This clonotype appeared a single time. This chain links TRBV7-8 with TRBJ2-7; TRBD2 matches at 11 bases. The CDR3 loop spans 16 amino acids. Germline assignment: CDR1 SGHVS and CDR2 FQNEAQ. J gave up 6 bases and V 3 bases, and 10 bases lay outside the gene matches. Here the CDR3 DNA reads TGTGCCAGCAGCTTCTCTGTAGCGGGGGGGCTGGGCGAGCAGTACTTC. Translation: CASSFSVAGGLGEQYF.

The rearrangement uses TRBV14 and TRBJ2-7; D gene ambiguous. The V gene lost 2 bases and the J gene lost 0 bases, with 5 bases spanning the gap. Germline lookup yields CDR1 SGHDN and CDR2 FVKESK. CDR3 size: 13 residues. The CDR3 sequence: CASSQLGSYEQYF. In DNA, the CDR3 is TGTGCCAGCAGCCAATTGGGCTCCTACGAGCAGTACTTC.